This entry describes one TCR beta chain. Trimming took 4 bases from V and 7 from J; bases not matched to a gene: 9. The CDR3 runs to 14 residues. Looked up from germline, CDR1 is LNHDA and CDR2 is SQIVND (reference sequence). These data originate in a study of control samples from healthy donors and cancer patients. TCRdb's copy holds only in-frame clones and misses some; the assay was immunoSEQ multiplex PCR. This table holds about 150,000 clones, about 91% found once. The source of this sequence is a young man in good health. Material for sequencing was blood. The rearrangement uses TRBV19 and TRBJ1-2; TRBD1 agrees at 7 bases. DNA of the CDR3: TGTGCCAGTAGTAGCGACAGGGAACTCGGTGGCTACACCTTC. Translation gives CASSSDRELGGYTF.